The present TCR beta chain was sequenced within a study of T-cell reconstitution after alpha-beta-depleted transplantation in children. As it was prepared, the TCRbeta library received unique molecular identifiers. TCRdb redid the calling of the PCR reads with MiXCR, one entry per CDR3 protein. The repertoire holds around 490,000 distinct CDR3 sequences, with roughly an eighth as singletons. A word on this clonotype: The antigen is undetermined.

The CDR3 totals 16 residues. The germline V gene encodes CDR1 LGHNA and CDR2 YNFKEQ. V shed 1 base, J shed 2 bases, and the junction held 5 bases outside the gene matches. General observations from the study: Surviving thymic progenitors and recipient T cells were the source of high TCRbeta diversity at day 60 in some patients. T-cell counts and diversity at one year post-transplant came mainly from newly produced T cells.

Sequenced here: PBMCs, mostly from graft donor cells, sampled 180 days after TCRalphabeta/CD19-depleted stem cell transplant. The chain links TRBV4-2 to TRBJ1-3; 7 nucleotides agree with TRBD1. The clonotype comes from a female patient aged 2 to 10 who had a stem cell transplant for aplastic anemia, so the T cells may come from the graft donor. CDR3 region: CASSQVGQGAGNTIYF. In DNA, the CDR3 is TGTGCCAGCAGCCAAGTCGGTCAGGGGGCTGGAAACACCATATATTTT.